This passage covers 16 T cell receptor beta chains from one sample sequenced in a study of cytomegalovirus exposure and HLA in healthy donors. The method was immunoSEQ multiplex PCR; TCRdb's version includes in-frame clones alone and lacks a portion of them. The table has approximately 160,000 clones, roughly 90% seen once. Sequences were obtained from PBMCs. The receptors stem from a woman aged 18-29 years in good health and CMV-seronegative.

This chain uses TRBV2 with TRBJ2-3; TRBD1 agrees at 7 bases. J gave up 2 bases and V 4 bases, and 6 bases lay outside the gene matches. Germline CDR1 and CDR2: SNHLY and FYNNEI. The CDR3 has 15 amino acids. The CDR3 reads CASSVWTGNTDTQYF. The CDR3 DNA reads TGTGCCAGCAGTGTGTGGACAGGAAACACAGATACGCAGTATTTT.

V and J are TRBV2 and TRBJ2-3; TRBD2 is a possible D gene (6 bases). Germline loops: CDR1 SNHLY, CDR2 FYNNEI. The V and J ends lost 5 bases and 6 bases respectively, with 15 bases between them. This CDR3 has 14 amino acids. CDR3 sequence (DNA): TGTGCCAGCAGTTCCACTAGCCCGGGGGATACGCAGTATTTT. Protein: CASSSTSPGDTQYF.

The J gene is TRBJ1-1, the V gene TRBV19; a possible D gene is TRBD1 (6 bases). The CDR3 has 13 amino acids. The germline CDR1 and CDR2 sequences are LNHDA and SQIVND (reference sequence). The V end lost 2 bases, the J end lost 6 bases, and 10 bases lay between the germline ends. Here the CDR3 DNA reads TGTGCCAGTAGTATAAGGGGGGGTTCTGAAGCTTTCTTT. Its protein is CASSIRGGSEAFF.

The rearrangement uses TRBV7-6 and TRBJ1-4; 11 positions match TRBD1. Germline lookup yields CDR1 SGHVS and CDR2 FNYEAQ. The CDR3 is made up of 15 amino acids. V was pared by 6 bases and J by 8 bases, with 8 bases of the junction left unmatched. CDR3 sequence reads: CASSSYRDRGEKLFF. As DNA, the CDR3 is TGTGCCAGCAGTTCCTACCGGGACAGGGGGGAAAAACTGTTTTTT.

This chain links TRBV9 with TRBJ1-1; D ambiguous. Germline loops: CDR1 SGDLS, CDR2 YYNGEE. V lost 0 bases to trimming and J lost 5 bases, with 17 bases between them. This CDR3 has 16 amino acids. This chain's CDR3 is CASSVGGAGLGTEAFF. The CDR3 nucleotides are TGTGCCAGCAGCGTAGGGGGAGCGGGGTTGGGGACTGAAGCTTTCTTT.

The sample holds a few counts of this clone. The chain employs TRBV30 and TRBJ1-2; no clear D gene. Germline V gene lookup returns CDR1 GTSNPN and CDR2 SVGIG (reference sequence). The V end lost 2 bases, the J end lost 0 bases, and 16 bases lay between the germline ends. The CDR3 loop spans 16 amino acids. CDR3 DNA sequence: TGTGCCTGGAGTTTTGTGGGCCGACCTGCTAACTATGGCTACACCTTC. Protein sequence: CAWSFVGRPANYGYTF.

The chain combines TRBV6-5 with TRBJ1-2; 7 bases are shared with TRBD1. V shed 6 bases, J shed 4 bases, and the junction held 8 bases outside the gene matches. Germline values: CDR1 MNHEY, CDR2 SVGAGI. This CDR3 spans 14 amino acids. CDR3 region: CASRSRQGPYGYTF. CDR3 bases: TGTGCCAGCAGGTCAAGACAGGGCCCCTATGGCTACACCTTC.

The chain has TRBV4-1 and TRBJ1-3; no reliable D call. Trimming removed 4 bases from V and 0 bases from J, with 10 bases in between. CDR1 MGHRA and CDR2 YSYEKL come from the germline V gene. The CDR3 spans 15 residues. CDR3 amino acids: CASSLLEVSGNTIYF. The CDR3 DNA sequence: TGCGCCAGCAGCCTCTTGGAGGTCTCTGGAAACACCATATATTTT.

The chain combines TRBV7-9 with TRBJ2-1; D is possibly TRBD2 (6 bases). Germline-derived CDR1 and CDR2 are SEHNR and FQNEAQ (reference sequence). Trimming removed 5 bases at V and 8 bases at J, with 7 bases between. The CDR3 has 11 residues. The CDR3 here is CASSTGDEQFF. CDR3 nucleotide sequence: TGTGCCAGCAGCACGGGGGATGAGCAGTTCTTC.

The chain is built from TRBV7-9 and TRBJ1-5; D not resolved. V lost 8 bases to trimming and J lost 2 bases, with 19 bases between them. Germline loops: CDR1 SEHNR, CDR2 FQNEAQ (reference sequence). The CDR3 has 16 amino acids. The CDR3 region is CASDSGITSGNQPQHF. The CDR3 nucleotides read TGTGCCAGCGACTCGGGGATAACCTCGGGCAATCAGCCCCAGCATTTT.

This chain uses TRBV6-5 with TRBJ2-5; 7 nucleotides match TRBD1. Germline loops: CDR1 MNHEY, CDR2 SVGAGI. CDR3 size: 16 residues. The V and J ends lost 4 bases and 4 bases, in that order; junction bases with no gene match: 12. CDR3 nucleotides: TGTGCCAGCAGTTCGCACAGGGGTGTGTTGGGAGAGACCCAGTACTTC. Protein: CASSSHRGVLGETQYF.

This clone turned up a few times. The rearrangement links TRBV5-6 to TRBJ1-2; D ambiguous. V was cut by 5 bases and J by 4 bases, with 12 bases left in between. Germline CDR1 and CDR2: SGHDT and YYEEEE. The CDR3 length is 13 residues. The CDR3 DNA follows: TGTGCCAGCAGTTTCCGTTCCTCCTATGGCTACACCTTC. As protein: CASSFRSSYGYTF.

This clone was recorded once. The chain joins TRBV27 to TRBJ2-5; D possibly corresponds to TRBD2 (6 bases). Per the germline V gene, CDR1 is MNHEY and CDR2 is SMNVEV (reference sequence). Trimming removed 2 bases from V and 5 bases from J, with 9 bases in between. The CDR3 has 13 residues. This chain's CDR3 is CASSLILAETQYF. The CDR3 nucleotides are TGTGCCAGCAGTTTAATCCTAGCGGAGACCCAGTACTTC.

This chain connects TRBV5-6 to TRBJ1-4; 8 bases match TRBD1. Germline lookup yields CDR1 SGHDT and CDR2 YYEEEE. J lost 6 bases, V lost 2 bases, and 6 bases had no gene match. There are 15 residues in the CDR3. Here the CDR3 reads CASSFKGTGHEKLFF. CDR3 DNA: TGTGCCAGCAGCTTTAAAGGGACAGGTCATGAAAAACTGTTTTTT.

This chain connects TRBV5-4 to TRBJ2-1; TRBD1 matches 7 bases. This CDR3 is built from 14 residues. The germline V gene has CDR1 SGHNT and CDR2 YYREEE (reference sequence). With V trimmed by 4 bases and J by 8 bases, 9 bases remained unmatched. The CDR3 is CASSSKTGIHEQFF. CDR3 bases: TGTGCCAGCAGCAGCAAGACAGGGATCCATGAGCAGTTCTTC.

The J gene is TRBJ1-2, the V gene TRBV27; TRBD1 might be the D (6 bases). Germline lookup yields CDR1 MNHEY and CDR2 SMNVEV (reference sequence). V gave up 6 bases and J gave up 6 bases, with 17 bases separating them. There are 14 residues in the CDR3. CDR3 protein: CASRVRGGLDGYTF. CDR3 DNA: TGTGCCAGCAGGGTCCGGGGGGGGCTTGATGGCTACACCTTC.